Below are 20 T cell receptor beta chains sequenced from a single sample in a study of PD-1 blockade in classical Hodgkin lymphoma. Generated by immunoSEQ multiplex PCR, the TCRdb table keeps only in-frame clones and is missing some. The sample lists under 60,000 clones; about 89% were seen once. Specified time point: cycle 4 day 1 (C4D1), after about 6 weeks of nivolumab. Every patient was affected by relapse after autologous stem cell transplantation, while exposure to brentuximab vedotin was not uniform. Here the sequenced sample was peripheral blood mononuclear cells (PBMCs), taken before the fourth cycle of nivolumab. The receptors derive from a human donor with classical Hodgkin lymphoma.

CDR3 in amino acids: CASSQGQGVRTEAFF. The DNA of the CDR3 is TGCGCCAGCAGCCAGGGACAGGGGGTCCGCACTGAAGCTTTCTTT. V usage is TRBV5-1 and J usage is TRBJ1-1; 11 bases are shared with TRBD1. This CDR3 spans 15 amino acids. V lost 4 bases and J lost 4; bases outside the gene matches: 6. Looked up from germline, CDR1 is SGHRS and CDR2 is YFSETQ.

The chain is built from TRBV19 and TRBJ1-3; tentative D call: TRBD1 (6 bases). V lost 7 bases and J 2 bases, leaving 15 bases between the germline ends. The CDR3 spans 15 residues. Germline V lookup: CDR1 LNHDA, CDR2 SQIVND (reference sequence). Here the CDR3 reads CASTRGNNPGNTIYF. DNA of the CDR3: TGTGCCAGTACCAGGGGCAATAATCCTGGAAACACCATATATTTT.

The V gene is TRBV9, the J gene TRBJ2-2, with 9 bases aligning to TRBD1. The CDR3 covers 17 residues. CDR1 is SGDLS and CDR2 is YYNGEE in the germline V gene. Losses at the gene ends were 3 bases for V and 3 bases for J; bases not matched to a gene: 9. CDR3 region: CASSANTGGTDTGELFF. The DNA for the CDR3 is TGTGCCAGCAGCGCAAATACAGGGGGCACGGACACCGGGGAGCTGTTTTTT.

The chain recombines TRBV7-2 with TRBJ1-5; D is possibly TRBD1 (6 bases). Trimming took 3 bases from V and 2 from J, leaving 14 bases between them. The germline V gene encodes CDR1 SGHTA and CDR2 FQGNSA. This CDR3 is built from 16 residues. In DNA form, the CDR3 reads TGTGCCAGCAGCTTTGCCAGGGGCGCGGGCAATCAGCCCCAGCATTTT. Protein sequence: CASSFARGAGNQPQHF.

This clone was detected once. The V call is TRBV5-4, the J call TRBJ1-3; no clear D gene. CDR1 is SGHNT, CDR2 YYREEE, per germline (reference sequence). The CDR3 totals 13 residues. V lost 1 base and J 9 bases, leaving 11 bases between the germline ends. The CDR3 DNA reads as TGTGCCAGCAGCTTGTTTACAGTCCCCACCATATATTTT. This codes for CASSLFTVPTIYF. Full variable domain (missing parts from reference TRBV5-4 and TRBJ1-3): ETGVTQSPTHLIKTRGQQVTLRCSSQSGHNTVSWYQQALGQGPQFIFQYYREEENGRGNFPPRFSGLQFPNYSSELNVNALELDDSALYLCASSLFTVPTIYFGEGSWLTVV.

This sequence joins TRBV18 and TRBJ1-5, with 11 bases aligning to TRBD1. J was trimmed by 7 bases and V by 2 bases; bases with no gene match: 7. The germline V gene has CDR1 KGHSH and CDR2 LQKENI. CDR3 length: 16 amino acids. CDR3 DNA: TGTGCCAGCTCACCAACCGGGACAGGGGGTGGACAGCCCCAGCATTTT. Translation: CASSPTGTGGGQPQHF.

The V call is TRBV7-2, the J call TRBJ2-3; 8 positions agree with TRBD2. Germline CDR1 reads SGHTA; CDR2 reads FQGNSA. This CDR3 spans 15 amino acids. With V trimmed by 5 bases and J by 1 base, 5 bases remained unmatched. The CDR3 spells CASSPAGGRTDTQYF. The CDR3 DNA reads as TGTGCCAGCAGCCCCGCGGGGGGCCGCACAGATACGCAGTATTTT. The full variable domain, in which reference TRBV7-2 and TRBJ2-3 provide the parts outside the CDR3, is GAGVSQSPSNKVTEKGKDVELRCDPISGHTALYWYRQSLGQGLEFLIYFQGNSAPDKSGLPSDRFSAERTGGSVSTLTIQRTQQEDSAVYLCASSPAGGRTDTQYFGPGTRLTVL.

This chain joins TRBV19 and TRBJ1-1; 9 positions agree with TRBD1. Trimming removed 6 bases from V and 5 bases from J; junction bases left unmatched: 7. Germline assignment: CDR1 LNHDA and CDR2 SQIVND (reference sequence). The CDR3 totals 14 residues. Here the CDR3 DNA reads TGTGCCAGTAGAACACAGGGGGCGCGTACTGAAGCTTTCTTT. This translates into CASRTQGARTEAFF. The full variable domain, with the rest looked up from reference TRBV19 and TRBJ1-1, is DGGITQSPKYLFRKEGQNVTLSCEQNLNHDAMYWYRQDPGQGLRLIYYSQIVNDFQKGDIAEGYSVSREKKESFPLTVTSAQKNPTAFYLCASRTQGARTEAFFGQGTRLTVV.

This rearrangement joins TRBV2 to TRBJ2-1; a possible D gene is TRBD1 (5 bases). Germline CDR1 is SNHLY and CDR2 is FYNNEI. V lost 6 bases and J 2 bases, leaving 14 bases between the germline ends. The CDR3 consists of 15 residues. CDR3 sequence: CASRETRVTYNEQFF. The CDR3 DNA sequence: TGTGCCAGCAGAGAAACCAGGGTTACCTACAATGAGCAGTTCTTC.

The chain employs TRBV9 and TRBJ1-1; the D is unclear. The germline V gene encodes CDR1 SGDLS and CDR2 YYNGEE. Trimming took 0 bases from V and 7 from J, leaving 13 bases between them. The CDR3 totals 14 residues. DNA for the CDR3: TGTGCCAGCAGCGTAGTAAGAGGGAACGGTGAAGCTTTCTTT. Translated: CASSVVRGNGEAFF.

This sequence joins TRBV11-2 and TRBJ2-7; perhaps TRBD1 as D (6 bases). CDR1 and CDR2 (germline): SGHAT, FQNNGV. Trimming removed 5 bases at V and 2 bases at J, with 16 bases between. CDR3 length: 15 residues. CDR3 bases: TGTGCCAGCAGCCCCTTCCGGGACAAGACCTACGAGCAGTACTTC. It encodes CASSPFRDKTYEQYF.

CDR3 DNA: TGTGCCAGCAGCTTAGTTGGGGGGAACACCGGGGAGCTGTTTTTT. Protein sequence: CASSLVGGNTGELFF. The gene calls are TRBV7-2 and TRBJ2-2; D is perhaps TRBD1 or TRBD2 (5 bases each). V shed 1 base and J shed 1 base, with 7 bases lying between them. Germline V CDR1 and CDR2: SGHTA, FQGNSA. This CDR3 is 15 amino acids long.

This clone was picked up a small number of times. The chain carries TRBV27 and TRBJ2-7, with 10 bases fitting TRBD2. Per the germline V gene, CDR1 is MNHEY and CDR2 is SMNVEV (reference sequence). Trimming removed 2 bases from V and 3 bases from J; junction bases left unmatched: 7. The CDR3 is made up of 16 amino acids. The CDR3 nucleotides are TGTGCCAGCAGTTTAGCTAGCGGGAGCGGTTACTACGAGCAGTACTTC. Translating it yields CASSLASGSGYYEQYF.

The gene calls are TRBV5-1 and TRBJ2-3, with no clear D. The CDR3 is 14 amino acids. V lost 2 bases to trimming and J lost 0 bases, with 7 bases between them. Looked up from germline, CDR1 is SGHRS and CDR2 is YFSETQ. In DNA, the CDR3 is TGCGCCAGCAGCTTCCGGGCGAGCACAGATACGCAGTATTTT. Protein: CASSFRASTDTQYF.

The chain recombines TRBV6-6 with TRBJ2-3; perhaps TRBD2 as D (5 bases). Looked up from germline, CDR1 is MNHNY and CDR2 is SVGAGI (reference sequence). CDR3 length equals 16 residues. V lost 3 bases, J lost 0 bases, and 13 bases lay in between. CDR3 sequence reads: CASSYFAEESTDTQYF. For the CDR3, the DNA is TGTGCCAGCAGTTATTTTGCGGAGGAGAGCACAGATACGCAGTATTTT.

This clone was detected once. V and J are TRBV6-1 and TRBJ1-2; 8 bases fit TRBD1. Germline CDR1 is MNHNS and CDR2 is SASEGT. V was clipped by 6 bases and J by 3 bases; unmatched bases: 9. CDR3 length: 15 residues. For the CDR3, the DNA is TGTGCCAGCAGGACGGGAACAGGGGGGGACTATGGCTACACCTTC. Residues: CASRTGTGGDYGYTF.

The rearrangement joins TRBV9 to TRBJ1-4; TRBD1 agrees at 12 bases. V lost 4 bases to trimming and J lost 7 bases; unmatched junction nucleotides: 8. The germline V gene has CDR1 SGDLS and CDR2 YYNGEE. The CDR3 length is 16 residues. CDR3 in amino acids: CASSPRGGQGAEKLFF. The CDR3 DNA reads as TGTGCCAGCAGCCCTAGAGGGGGACAGGGGGCTGAAAAACTGTTTTTT.

This clone has just a few counts. The chain links TRBV29-1 to TRBJ2-1; perhaps TRBD2 as D (5 bases). Germline V lookup: CDR1 SQVTM, CDR2 ANQGSEA. This CDR3 has 11 amino acids. V was trimmed by 8 bases and J by 9 bases, leaving 14 bases between them. CDR3 protein: CSHRELGEQFF. Here the CDR3 DNA reads TGCAGCCATAGGGAGCTGGGTGAGCAGTTCTTC.

V usage is TRBV23-1 and J usage is TRBJ1-2; TRBD1 matches at 10 bases. TRBV23-1 is treated as an ORF (open reading frame) with a function not yet certain. The CDR3 covers 15 residues. The J segment lost 7 bases and the V segment lost 3 bases, leaving 8 bases of the junction unmatched. The CDR3 bases are TGCGCCAGCAGTCACCGCCGGGACAGGGGAGGTGGCTACACCTTC. Protein: CASSHRRDRGGGYTF.

The chain joins TRBV27 to TRBJ2-7; possibly TRBD1 for D (5 bases). The CDR3 extends over 14 amino acids. V lost 5 bases and J lost 1, with 12 bases in between. Germline V gene lookup returns CDR1 MNHEY and CDR2 SMNVEV (reference sequence). The CDR3 bases are TGTGCCAGCAGTCCCCAGACAGTTTCCTACGAGCAGTACTTC. Translating it yields CASSPQTVSYEQYF.